This TCR beta chain was sequenced for a study of CD8 T cells in Susac syndrome. Study results and caveats: Detection of Susac-specific public clones gave around 15 in total CD8+ repertoires and roughly five in CD8+ TEMRA repertoires.

CD8+ and CD4+ T cells circulating in blood were sequenced for TCR beta. Susac syndrome patients met recently defined diagnostic criteria for definite or probable disease. About this clonotype: What it recognizes is unknown.

Random hexamers were used to reverse transcribe roughly 0.45 to 1 ug of RNA. An immunoSEQ multiplex PCR generated amplified TCR beta CDR3 products spanning 54 Vbeta and 13 Jbeta. One entry per CDR3 protein results from TCRdb running MiXCR on the immunoSEQ multiplex PCR reads. The sample has about 190,000 distinct CDR3 sequences; just under 95% are singletons. The material sequenced was CD8+ T cells from PBMCs. This TCR was sampled from a human donor with Susac syndrome.

This CDR3 is CAWSSGGSYEQYF. CDR3 sequence (DNA): TGTGCCTGGAGTAGTGGGGGGTCCTACGAGCAGTACTTC. V gene TRBV30 combines with J gene TRBJ2-7; possibly TRBD2 for D (6 bases). Germline CDR1 and CDR2: GTSNPN and SVGIG (reference sequence). V was cut by 2 bases and J by 1 base, with 9 bases left in between. This CDR3 spans 13 amino acids.